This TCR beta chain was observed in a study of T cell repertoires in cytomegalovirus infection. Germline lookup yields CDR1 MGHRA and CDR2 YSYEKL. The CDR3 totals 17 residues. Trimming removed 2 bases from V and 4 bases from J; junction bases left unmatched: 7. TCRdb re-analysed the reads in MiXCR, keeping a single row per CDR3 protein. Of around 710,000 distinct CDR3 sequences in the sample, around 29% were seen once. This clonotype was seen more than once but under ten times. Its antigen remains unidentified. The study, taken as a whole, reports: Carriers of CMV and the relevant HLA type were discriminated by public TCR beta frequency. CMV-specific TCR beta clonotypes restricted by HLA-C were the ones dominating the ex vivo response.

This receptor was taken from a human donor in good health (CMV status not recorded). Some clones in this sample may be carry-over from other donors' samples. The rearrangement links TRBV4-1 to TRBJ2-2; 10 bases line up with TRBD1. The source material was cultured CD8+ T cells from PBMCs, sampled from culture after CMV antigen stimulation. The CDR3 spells CASSQPGQGGFTGELFF. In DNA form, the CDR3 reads TGCGCCAGCAGCCAACCCGGACAGGGGGGATTCACCGGGGAGCTGTTTTTT.